Sequencing of this T cell receptor (beta chain) was carried out in a study of T cell responses to AZD1222 COVID-19 vaccine. A note on this clone: As yet, its antigen is unknown.

Repertoires were generated with immunoSEQ multiplex PCR, while TCRdb's copy carries only in-frame clones and drops some. The sample yields more than 85,000 clones, about 87% seen once. The germline V gene encodes CDR1 SGDLS and CDR2 YYNGEE. The CDR3 runs 15 residues. Trimming took 5 bases from V and 1 from J, leaving 15 bases between them. The study, taken as a whole, reports: The study identified only five to seven AZD1222 recipients as seropositive at baseline.

The TCR originated in an adult in good health. The chain carries TRBV9 and TRBJ1-1; a weak D match, TRBD1 (6 bases). The sample here was peripheral blood, taken on day 0 of AZD1222 vaccination. The CDR3 region has the DNA TGTGCCAGCAGAGCATCCGGGACATCGAACACTGAAGCTTTCTTT. Its translation is CASRASGTSNTEAFF.